One and the same sample provided the 27 T cell receptor beta chains below, sequenced in a study of T cells after posttransplantation cyclophosphamide. The repertoire was sequenced with immunoSEQ multiplex PCR; TCRdb's copy has only in-frame clones and lacks some. The sample lists some 53,000 clones, around 83% seen once, with around 2.8% in the top ten. Source material: PBMCs. The receptors originated from a man aged 25 to 40 with a blood cancer, CMV-positive, and with a related stem cell donor.

The chain couples TRBV27 to TRBJ2-5, with D possibly TRBD1 on 5 matching bases. Germline V CDR1 and CDR2: MNHEY, SMNVEV (reference sequence). Trimming took off 8 bases at V and 5 bases at J, with 18 bases between the two ends. This CDR3 is 14 amino acids long. Here the CDR3 DNA reads TGTGCCAGCGCCCAATGGGGCTCCGGGGAGACCCAGTACTTC. Amino acids: CASAQWGSGETQYF.

The chain combines TRBV7-9 with TRBJ1-1; D is uncertain. V was cut by 3 bases and J by 1 base, with 12 bases left in between. In germline, CDR1 is SEHNR, CDR2 FQNEAQ (reference sequence). The CDR3 totals 15 residues. The CDR3 here is CASSFSSSGNTEAFF. CDR3 nucleotide sequence: TGTGCCAGCAGCTTCTCCTCGTCGGGGAACACTGAAGCTTTCTTT.

The chain uses TRBV29-1 and TRBJ1-2; unclear D gene. V lost 3 bases and J lost 3, with 8 bases in between. CDR3 size: 12 residues. The germline CDR1 and CDR2 sequences are SQVTM and ANQGSEA. The CDR3 bases are TGCAGCGTTGAGGTTGGCTACTATGGCTACACCTTC. Translated: CSVEVGYYGYTF.

This chain joins TRBV5-4 and TRBJ1-2; tentatively, D is TRBD1 (5 bases). Trimming stripped 2 bases from V and 7 bases from J, with 15 bases between. This CDR3 has 14 amino acids. Germline V gene sequence: CDR1 SGHNT, CDR2 YYREEE (reference sequence). The CDR3 DNA reads TGTGCCAGCAGCTTTGACCGACAGATGGTTGGCTACACCTTC. Its protein product is CASSFDRQMVGYTF.

The rearrangement links TRBV6-4 to TRBJ2-1, with D tentatively TRBD2 (6 bases). Trimming left V 4 bases short and J 4 bases short, with 17 bases between. The CDR3 runs 16 residues. CDR1 is MRHNA and CDR2 is SNTAGT in the germline V gene. This CDR3 is CASSVSPSVPYNEQFF. CDR3 nucleotide sequence: TGTGCCAGCAGTGTTTCCCCTAGCGTACCATACAATGAGCAGTTCTTC.

The chain is built from TRBV27 and TRBJ2-6, with D possibly being TRBD2 (6 bases). The CDR3 is made up of 14 amino acids. V gave up 5 bases and J gave up 2 bases, with 7 bases separating them. Germline V CDR1 and CDR2: MNHEY, SMNVEV (reference sequence). The CDR3 sequence: CASSTGAGANVLTF. As DNA, the CDR3 is TGTGCCAGCAGTACGGGGGCTGGGGCCAACGTCCTGACTTTC.

This clone was recorded a few times. The V call is TRBV7-9, the J call TRBJ1-1; D unresolved. Germline loops: CDR1 SEHNR, CDR2 FQNEAQ (reference sequence). The CDR3 runs 13 residues. The V gene lost 0 bases and the J gene lost 0 bases, with 2 bases spanning the gap. The CDR3 protein is CASSLAMNTEAFF. The DNA for the CDR3 is TGTGCCAGCAGCTTAGCTATGAACACTGAAGCTTTCTTT. Full variable domain (missing parts from reference TRBV7-9 and TRBJ1-1): DTGVSQNPRHKITKRGQNVTFRCDPISEHNRLYWYRQTLGQGPEFLTYFQNEAQLEKSRLLSDRFSAERPKGSFSTLEIQRTEQGDSAMYLCASSLAMNTEAFFGQGTRLTVV.

The V gene is TRBV6-5, the J gene TRBJ2-7; TRBD2 might be the D (5 bases). This CDR3 is 14 amino acids long. Germline lookup yields CDR1 MNHEY and CDR2 SVGAGI. V lost 2 bases and J lost 3, with 11 bases in between. The CDR3 sequence is CASSYGLADYEQYF. The DNA for the CDR3 is TGTGCCAGCAGTTACGGGCTAGCAGACTACGAGCAGTACTTC.

The rearrangement uses TRBV30 and TRBJ1-5; maybe TRBD1 (6 bases). Germline CDR1 GTSNPN, CDR2 SVGIG (reference sequence). Trimming took 2 bases from V and 3 from J, leaving 17 bases between them. CDR3 size: 16 residues. CDR3 DNA sequence: TGTGCCTGGAGTTCGGCAGGGGCTAGGTTCAATCAGCCCCAGCATTTT. This encodes CAWSSAGARFNQPQHF.

This chain links TRBV18 with TRBJ1-2; 12 nucleotides align to TRBD1. The CDR3 has 16 residues. V lost 3 bases to trimming and J lost 2 bases; unmatched junction nucleotides: 4. The germline CDR1 and CDR2 sequences are KGHSH and LQKENI. CDR3 in amino acids: CASSPGTGGANYGYTF. CDR3 in DNA: TGTGCCAGCTCACCGGGGACAGGGGGCGCAAACTATGGCTACACCTTC.

This chain links TRBV7-2 with TRBJ2-2; 15 bases are a match to TRBD2. The V gene's germline CDR1 is SGHTA and CDR2 FQGNSA. V lost 2 bases, J lost 5 bases, and 9 bases stayed unmatched. There are 19 residues in the CDR3. Here the CDR3 reads CASSLKGTSGRSGTGELFF. The CDR3 DNA follows: TGTGCCAGCAGCTTAAAAGGGACTAGCGGGAGGTCGGGAACCGGGGAGCTGTTTTTT.

V usage is TRBV27 and J usage is TRBJ2-7, with D perhaps TRBD2 (6 bases). Germline assignment: CDR1 MNHEY and CDR2 SMNVEV (reference sequence). The CDR3 covers 15 residues. Trimming removed 4 bases from V and 0 bases from J, with 13 bases in between. The CDR3 region has the DNA TGTGCCAGCAGTTCTTGGGAGGCCCCCTCCTACGAGCAGTACTTC. This translates into CASSSWEAPSYEQYF.

V gene TRBV7-3 combines with J gene TRBJ2-7; 8 bases fit TRBD2. This CDR3 comprises 13 residues. Germline trimming cut 3 bases from V and 2 bases from J; bases unmatched to any gene: 0. CDR1 is SGHTA and CDR2 is FQGTGA in the germline V gene. The CDR3 coding sequence is TGTGCCAGCAGCTTGGGACTAGCCTACGAGCAGTACTTC. Translating gives CASSLGLAYEQYF.

The rearrangement uses TRBV9 and TRBJ2-1; 10 positions match TRBD2. Per germline, CDR1 SGDLS and CDR2 YYNGEE. The CDR3 has 15 amino acids. V was pared by 2 bases and J by 5 bases, with 4 bases of the junction left unmatched. The CDR3, as DNA: TGTGCCAGCAGCGTCCTAGCGGGAGTAAACAATGAGCAGTTCTTC. Its protein product is CASSVLAGVNNEQFF.

The V gene is TRBV5-4, the J gene TRBJ2-6; unclear D gene. The CDR3 spans 13 residues. The V gene lost 7 bases and the J gene lost 3 bases, with 8 bases spanning the gap. Per the germline V gene, CDR1 is SGHNT and CDR2 is YYREEE (reference sequence). CDR3: CASSPRGANVLTF. The DNA for the CDR3 is TGTGCCAGCTCCCCCCGTGGGGCCAACGTCCTGACTTTC.

This clone has only one observation. The CDR3 sequence is CASSQDLNGSPYNEQFF. The CDR3 DNA reads TGTGCCAGCAGCCAAGATCTCAACGGGAGTCCCTACAATGAGCAGTTCTTC. The chain carries TRBV4-2 and TRBJ2-1; TRBD2 is a possible D gene (6 bases). Germline assignment: CDR1 LGHNA and CDR2 YNFKEQ. The ends were cut back, 0 bases at V and 2 bases at J, with 14 bases in the middle. The CDR3 is 17 amino acids.

This clone was seen a single time. The genes are TRBV5-8 and TRBJ2-7; 10 nucleotides line up with TRBD2. V was pared by 2 bases and J by 2 bases, with 7 bases of the junction left unmatched. The germline V gene has CDR1 SGHTS and CDR2 YDEGEE. This CDR3 has 16 amino acids. The CDR3 region has the DNA TGTGCCAGCAGCTTCGGGACTAGCGTTCCCACCTACGAGCAGTACTTC. Amino acids: CASSFGTSVPTYEQYF.

V gene TRBV30 combines with J gene TRBJ2-7; 8 positions agree with TRBD2. CDR3 length: 13 amino acids. CDR1 GTSNPN and CDR2 SVGIG come from the germline V gene (reference sequence). Trimming removed 2 bases from V and 2 bases from J; junction bases left unmatched: 2. The CDR3 spells CAWSRGGTYEQYF. CDR3 DNA: TGTGCCTGGAGTCGGGGGGGTACCTACGAGCAGTACTTC.

In this sample, this clone turned up a few times. The chain employs TRBV13 and TRBJ2-2; 12 nucleotides align to TRBD2. The CDR3 length is 16 residues. Germline values: CDR1 PRHDT, CDR2 FYEKMQ (reference sequence). With V trimmed by 5 bases and J by 0 bases, 1 base remained unmatched. CDR3 sequence (DNA): TGTGCCAGCAGCCCTAGCGGGAGGGCGAACACCGGGGAGCTGTTTTTT. Protein product: CASSPSGRANTGELFF.

The rearrangement links TRBV7-2 to TRBJ1-5; D is unresolved. The CDR3 is made up of 14 amino acids. Germline CDR1 and CDR2: SGHTA and FQGNSA. V lost 2 bases and J 0 bases, leaving 5 bases between the germline ends. The CDR3 coding sequence is TGTGCCAGCAGCTTAATTCGTAGCAATCAGCCCCAGCATTTT. Residues: CASSLIRSNQPQHF.

The chain employs TRBV29-1 and TRBJ1-1; 9 nucleotides match TRBD1. This CDR3 contains 18 residues. Germline V gene lookup returns CDR1 SQVTM and CDR2 ANQGSEA. V lost 0 bases to trimming and J lost 2 bases; unmatched junction nucleotides: 13. CDR3 sequence: CSVEDTRDREWGNTEAFF. The DNA of the CDR3 is TGCAGCGTTGAAGATACCCGGGACAGGGAGTGGGGAAACACTGAAGCTTTCTTT.

This chain uses TRBV6-1 with TRBJ2-7; perhaps TRBD1 as D (6 bases). From germline, CDR1 is MNHNS and CDR2 SASEGT. V was clipped by 2 bases and J by 5 bases, with 13 bases between them. CDR3 length equals 14 residues. The CDR3 DNA is TGTGCCAGCAGTGAATCGAGAGGGGGAAACGAGCAGTACTTC. Encoded protein: CASSESRGGNEQYF.

The rearrangement uses TRBV5-1 and TRBJ2-7; the match to TRBD1 covers 7 bases. CDR3 length equals 15 residues. Per germline, CDR1 SGHRS and CDR2 YFSETQ. The trim removed 2 bases at V and 0 bases at J, leaving 5 bases unmatched. The CDR3 coding sequence is TGCGCCAGCAGCTTTTCAGGGACAGCCTCCTACGAGCAGTACTTC. This translates into CASSFSGTASYEQYF.

The rearrangement uses TRBV4-2 and TRBJ2-1, with 8 positions matching TRBD2. V shed 3 bases and J 4 bases; nucleotides not matched to a gene: 8. CDR1 is LGHNA and CDR2 is YNFKEQ in the germline V gene. The CDR3 loop spans 16 amino acids. CDR3 region: CASSQDSGIDYNEQFF. CDR3 nucleotide sequence: TGTGCCAGCAGCCAGGATAGCGGGATTGATTACAATGAGCAGTTCTTC.

This clone was seen just once. This CDR3 reads CAWSSGGAGYTF. The DNA of the CDR3 is TGTGCCTGGAGTAGCGGGGGGGCAGGCTACACCTTC. V usage is TRBV30 and J usage is TRBJ1-2; the D gene is possibly TRBD1 (6 bases). V was trimmed by 2 bases and J by 8 bases, leaving 12 bases between them. This CDR3 has 12 amino acids. CDR1 is GTSNPN, CDR2 SVGIG, per germline (reference sequence).

A word on this clone: Other DNA sequences in the same sample also yield this CDR3. This chain joins TRBV4-1 and TRBJ1-5; possible D gene TRBD1, 6 bases. The CDR3 sequence is 14 residues long. From germline, CDR1 is MGHRA and CDR2 YSYEKL. The V end was cut by 0 bases, the J end by 5 bases, with 8 bases between. Here the CDR3 reads CASSQEKGDQPQHF. CDR3 DNA: TGCGCCAGCAGCCAAGAGAAGGGGGATCAGCCCCAGCATTTT.

The chain couples TRBV6-5 to TRBJ1-2, with D perhaps TRBD1 (5 bases). Deletions cut 0 bases from V and 5 bases from J, with 13 bases between. Germline-derived CDR1 and CDR2 are MNHEY and SVGAGI. The CDR3 totals 15 residues. The CDR3 here is CASSYSGGSGYGYTF. The CDR3 nucleotides are TGTGCCAGCAGTTACTCGGGGGGAAGCGGGTATGGCTACACCTTC.